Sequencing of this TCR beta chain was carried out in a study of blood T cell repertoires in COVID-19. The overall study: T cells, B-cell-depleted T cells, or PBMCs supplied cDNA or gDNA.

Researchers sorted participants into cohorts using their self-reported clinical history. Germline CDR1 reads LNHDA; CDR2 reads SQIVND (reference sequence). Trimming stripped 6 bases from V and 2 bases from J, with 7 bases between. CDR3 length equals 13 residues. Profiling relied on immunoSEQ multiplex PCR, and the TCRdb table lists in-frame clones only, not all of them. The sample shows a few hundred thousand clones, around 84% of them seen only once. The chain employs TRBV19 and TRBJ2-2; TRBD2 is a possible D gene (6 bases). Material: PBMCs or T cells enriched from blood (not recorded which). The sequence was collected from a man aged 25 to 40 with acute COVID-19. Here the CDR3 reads CASRRDNTGELFF. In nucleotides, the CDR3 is TGTGCCAGTAGGCGGGATAACACCGGGGAGCTGTTTTTT.